This T cell receptor (beta chain) was obtained from a study of T cells after yellow fever vaccination. Overall study findings and caveats: Subsequent to the booster, the majority of primary-vaccination clones reappeared (96% CD4, approximately 90% CD8).

They built TCR cDNA with 5'RACE template switching, a step that put in a universal primer site and UMIs. TCRdb analysed the 5' RACE reads with MiXCR anew, one entry per CDR3 protein. The sample shows 40,000 to 50,000 distinct CDR3 sequences, just under 6.5% of them seen only once. CDR1 is MNHEY, CDR2 SVGEGT, per germline. CDR3 length: 15 residues. Trimming cost V 7 bases and J 10 bases; bases outside gene matches: 13. This clonotype is medium-sized. The sequences come from PBMCs, either bulk or a sorted T-cell subset (CD4+, CD8+, memory, or dextramer-sorted; not recorded which), collected 45 days after the yellow fever booster vaccination. This TCR was sampled from a man in his thirties or forties who received the YFV17D yellow fever vaccine. This sequence joins TRBV6-2 or TRBV6-3 and TRBJ2-1; 10 bases map to TRBD1. The CDR3 DNA reads TGTGCCAGCAAGACCGGGACAGGGGAGTTAGGGGAGCAGTTCTTC. This codes for CASKTGTGELGEQFF.